This note documents a single T cell receptor beta chain sequence. Its antigen is unidentified. This sample is drawn from a study of vaccination and CD4 T cells after COVID-19. Treatment indicated: roughly 10-day PBMC culture with coronavirus spike peptide pools or control peptides (ViraFEST assay). First, ViraFEST expanded antigen-specific T cells with peptide pools, and next it sequenced the TCRs. Approximately 1.8 million PBMCs per well were cultured with around 10 IU/ml IL-2 and about 10 ug/ml peptide pools. Germline V CDR1 and CDR2: DFQATT, SNEGSKA (reference sequence). V gave up 1 base and J gave up 4 bases; unmatched junction bases: 3. The CDR3 covers 14 residues. The Oncomine TCR Beta short-read assay was applied to DNA of cultured CD4+ T cells. TCRdb independently ran MiXCR on the PCR reads; one entry per CDR3 protein. Found here are approximately 16,000 distinct CDR3 sequences, about 40% of them singletons; the top ten hold approximately 7%.

The starting material was CD4+ T cells from blood, cultured in vitro, obtained after SARS-CoV-2 vaccination. The rearrangement uses TRBV20-1 and TRBJ2-7; 11 bases map to TRBD2. This TCR derives from a human donor who had recovered from COVID-19. CDR3 coding DNA: TGCAGTGCTAGAGCTAGCGGGAGGTCTTACGAGCAGTACTTC. It translates to CSARASGRSYEQYF.